This T cell receptor beta chain appears in the sequencing data of a study of cytomegalovirus exposure and HLA in healthy donors. As for the study in general: HLA-typed donors contributed some 77 million unique TCRs, which were held in an early data release. Study-wide points: Through in vitro validation, a few CMV-associated chains were shown to be specific for CMV antigens.

Primers: 60 Vbeta forward and 13 Jbeta reverse. Method: immunoSEQ multiplex PCR; TCRdb's copy keeps in-frame clones and lacks some. The profile covers around 100,000 clones, with under 80% appearing a single time and over 3.5% taken by the ten largest. This clone was seen only once. What it binds is not known. The sequenced sample consisted of PBMCs. This receptor was obtained from a woman in her 50s in good health and CMV-seropositive.

The CDR3 is CASSLDRGRFTEAFF. The CDR3 DNA sequence: TGTGCCAGCAGTTTGGACAGGGGGCGTTTCACTGAAGCTTTCTTT. This chain connects TRBV7-9 to TRBJ1-1; TRBD1 agrees at 11 bases. Germline V gene data show CDR1 as SEHNR and CDR2 as FQNEAQ (reference sequence). V dropped 6 bases and J dropped 4; count of bases not matched to a gene: 7. The CDR3 contains 15 residues.